These 29 T cell receptor beta chains were all obtained from the same sample, sequenced in a study of cytomegalovirus exposure and HLA in healthy donors. Vbeta (60) and Jbeta (13) primers were used in the PCR. Assay used: immunoSEQ multiplex PCR; TCRdb lists only in-frame clones, some missing. The table has under 95,000 clones, around 81% seen once. Sequencing used PBMCs. These receptor sequences come from a male donor in good health and CMV-seronegative.

The chain employs TRBV19 and TRBJ1-4; D may be TRBD1 (5 bases). Germline V lookup: CDR1 LNHDA, CDR2 SQIVND (reference sequence). The CDR3 extends over 16 amino acids. V was cut by 4 bases and J by 0 bases, with 12 bases left in between. For the CDR3, the DNA is TGTGCCAGTAGTAAAAACACGGGGGCAACTAATGAAAAACTGTTTTTT. Translated: CASSKNTGATNEKLFF.

This clone was detected a few times. The chain has TRBV6-6 and TRBJ1-6; 8 nucleotides match TRBD1. Germline CDR1 and CDR2: MNHNY and SVGAGI (reference sequence). This CDR3 comprises 13 residues. The V and J ends lost 10 bases and 5 bases, in that order; junction bases with no gene match: 4. CDR3 protein: CAIKTGDNSPLHF. The DNA for the CDR3 is TGTGCCATAAAGACAGGGGATAATTCACCCCTCCACTTT.

The chain recombines TRBV29-1 with TRBJ2-5; D is undetermined. Trimming took 4 bases from V and 3 from J, leaving 6 bases between them. Germline-derived CDR1 and CDR2 are SQVTM and ANQGSEA. The CDR3 runs to 11 residues. The CDR3 region is CSVVQKETQYF. CDR3 in DNA: TGCAGCGTTGTACAGAAAGAGACCCAGTACTTC.

The chain carries TRBV27 and TRBJ2-7; weak D call: TRBD1 (6 bases). The germline gives CDR1 MNHEY, CDR2 SMNVEV (reference sequence). The CDR3 is 15 amino acids. V lost 2 bases, J lost 6 bases, and 17 bases lay in between. The CDR3, as DNA: TGTGCCAGCAGTTTAACCCAGGACAGTTGGCGCGAGCAGTACTTC. Translation: CASSLTQDSWREQYF.

V gene TRBV14 combines with J gene TRBJ2-1, with D unclear. Trimming pared 2 bases from V and 7 bases from J, leaving 6 bases between. This CDR3 spans 12 amino acids. CDR1 is SGHDN, CDR2 FVKESK, per germline. CDR3 protein: CASSQSANEQFF. The CDR3 DNA sequence: TGTGCCAGCAGCCAAAGTGCGAATGAGCAGTTCTTC.

The chain carries TRBV5-6 and TRBJ2-1; no definite D call. The CDR3 has 13 amino acids. CDR1 and CDR2 from the germline V gene are SGHDT and YYEEEE. The V end lost 0 bases, the J end lost 8 bases, and 9 bases lay between the germline ends. This chain's CDR3 is CASSLASLDEQFF. The DNA for the CDR3 is TGTGCCAGCAGCTTGGCTAGTCTGGATGAGCAGTTCTTC.

This chain joins TRBV9 and TRBJ2-3, with a weak D call TRBD2 (7 bases). The V gene lost 2 bases and the J gene lost 1 base, with 14 bases spanning the gap. The CDR3 loop spans 16 amino acids. The germline V gene encodes CDR1 SGDLS and CDR2 YYNGEE. This chain's CDR3 is CASSVGRGRGTDTQYF. CDR3 DNA: TGTGCCAGCAGCGTCGGGCGGGGGCGGGGCACAGATACGCAGTATTTT.

Remarks on this clone: A read error may produce the germline difference seen at one junction end. The V gene is TRBV10-3, the J gene TRBJ1-2; D not certain. The CDR3 is made up of 15 amino acids. Per germline, CDR1 ENHRY and CDR2 SYGVKD. The CDR3 is CAITHGVGPVYGYPF. The CDR3 bases are TGTGCCATCACCCACGGGGTAGGGCCGGTCTATGGCTACCCCTTC.

This chain uses TRBV27 with TRBJ1-5; D is uncertain. This CDR3 has 15 residues. The V end was cut by 4 bases, the J end by 0 bases, with 10 bases between. CDR1 is MNHEY and CDR2 is SMNVEV in the germline V gene (reference sequence). For the CDR3, the DNA is TGTGCCAGCAGTTCTACGGGATATAGCAATCAGCCCCAGCATTTT. Its translation is CASSSTGYSNQPQHF.

The genes are TRBV19 and TRBJ1-2, with a possible D match to TRBD1 (5 bases). Deletions cut 1 base from V and 2 bases from J, with 8 bases between. CDR1 and CDR2 (germline): LNHDA, SQIVND (reference sequence). The CDR3 runs to 14 residues. This chain's CDR3 is CASSIVGGNYGYTF. As DNA, the CDR3 is TGTGCCAGTAGTATAGTTGGGGGGAACTATGGCTACACCTTC.

This rearrangement joins TRBV27 to TRBJ1-4; TRBD1 is a possible D gene (5 bases). V was shortened by 1 base and J by 4 bases, with 22 bases between the two germline ends. CDR1 MNHEY and CDR2 SMNVEV come from the germline V gene (reference sequence). The CDR3 extends over 19 amino acids. The CDR3 coding sequence is TGTGCCAGCAGTTTATTGGGGGGTCCGGTGATCCCCGTTAATGAAAAACTGTTTTTT. This sequence encodes CASSLLGGPVIPVNEKLFF.

Only a few counts were recorded for this clone. The chain is built from TRBV18 and TRBJ1-3; perhaps TRBD1 as D (6 bases). The germline CDR1 and CDR2 sequences are KGHSH and LQKENI. V lost 0 bases and J lost 4, with 16 bases in between. The CDR3 runs to 17 residues. The CDR3 spells CASSPPRGTGVGNTIYF. The CDR3 bases are TGTGCCAGCTCACCACCCAGGGGAACTGGGGTCGGAAACACCATATATTTT.

The chain employs TRBV9 and TRBJ1-2; 9 nucleotides agree with TRBD1. J gave up 5 bases and V 4 bases, and 9 bases lay outside the gene matches. This CDR3 has 15 amino acids. Looked up from germline, CDR1 is SGDLS and CDR2 is YYNGEE. The DNA for the CDR3 is TGTGCCAGCAGCCCGCGGGACAGGGCCGTATATGGCTACACCTTC. Protein product: CASSPRDRAVYGYTF.

The chain joins TRBV7-2 to TRBJ2-5, with 13 bases aligning to TRBD2. The J segment lost 5 bases and the V segment lost 3 bases, leaving 3 bases of the junction unmatched. Germline values: CDR1 SGHTA, CDR2 FQGNSA. The CDR3 spans 15 residues. In DNA form, the CDR3 reads TGTGCCAGCAGCTTGACTAGCGGGGGGAGGGAGACCCAGTACTTC. Protein product: CASSLTSGGRETQYF.

V and J are TRBV6-6 and TRBJ2-2, with 8 bases matching TRBD2. CDR3 length: 14 residues. Germline V gene lookup returns CDR1 MNHNY and CDR2 SVGAGI (reference sequence). With V trimmed by 7 bases and J by 6 bases, 7 bases remained unmatched. The CDR3 spells CASNFAGGSGELFF. The CDR3, as DNA: TGTGCCAGCAACTTCGCGGGAGGTTCCGGGGAGCTGTTTTTT.

The V and J genes are TRBV10-3 and TRBJ2-5; 7 nucleotides agree with TRBD2. The J call may be in error: the DNA end matches TRBJ2-7 better. CDR1 ENHRY and CDR2 SYGVKD come from the germline V gene. This CDR3 spans 17 amino acids. CDR3 sequence reads: CAISDPRAGRARYEQYF. The DNA of the CDR3 is TGTGCCATCAGTGACCCGAGGGCAGGGAGGGCCAGGTACGAGCAGTACTTC.

V usage is TRBV29-1 and J usage is TRBJ1-3, with 11 bases fitting TRBD1. Germline V gene lookup returns CDR1 SQVTM and CDR2 ANQGSEA. V was pared by 4 bases and J by 2 bases, with 1 base of the junction left unmatched. This CDR3 comprises 14 residues. CDR3 coding DNA: TGCAGCGTTGCGGACAGGGGGCCTGGAAACACCATATATTTT. It yields the protein CSVADRGPGNTIYF.

This clone has just a few counts. The V call is TRBV6-5, the J call TRBJ1-1; D is perhaps TRBD1 (5 bases). This CDR3 is built from 13 residues. Trimming removed 5 bases from V and 4 bases from J, with 11 bases in between. Germline loops: CDR1 MNHEY, CDR2 SVGAGI. The DNA for the CDR3 is TGTGCCAGCAGTCGGCCGGGGGGCACTGAAGCTTTCTTT. Protein: CASSRPGGTEAFF.

This clone has more than one count but fewer than ten. The V gene is TRBV7-2, the J gene TRBJ2-5; perhaps TRBD1 as D (5 bases). CDR1 SGHTA and CDR2 FQGNSA come from the germline V gene. Trimming removed 3 bases at V and 4 bases at J, with 9 bases between. The CDR3 consists of 13 residues. CDR3 in amino acids: CASSFRQPETQYF. Written as DNA, the CDR3 is TGTGCCAGCAGCTTTCGACAGCCAGAGACCCAGTACTTC.

This clone has a handful of counts. This chain connects TRBV13 to TRBJ1-1; D is uncertain. This CDR3 contains 14 residues. V was cut by 0 bases and J by 11 bases, with 16 bases left in between. Germline V CDR1 and CDR2: PRHDT, FYEKMQ (reference sequence). CDR3 sequence (DNA): TGTGCCAGCAGCTTAGGTGTCCTCAGGAGGAACGCTTTCTTT. Its translation is CASSLGVLRRNAFF.

To note about this clone: One end of the junction fails to match germline, which may point to a read error. The chain employs TRBV5-4 and TRBJ1-2; TRBD1 might be the D (5 bases). CDR1 SGHNT and CDR2 YYREEE come from the germline V gene (reference sequence). CDR3 size: 14 residues. The DNA for the CDR3 is TGTGCCAGCACCCAACCCGGGACTCCCTATGGCTACCCCTTC. It translates to CASTQPGTPYGYPF.

This clone has only one observation. The V call is TRBV27, the J call TRBJ2-5; D ambiguous. V was trimmed by 3 bases and J by 1 base, leaving 21 bases between them. The V gene's germline CDR1 is MNHEY and CDR2 SMNVEV (reference sequence). CDR3 length: 18 residues. In DNA, the CDR3 is TGTGCCAGCAGTTTGGAACCATTCTCGGGTGGGTCCCAAGAGACCCAGTACTTC. Translated, it gives CASSLEPFSGGSQETQYF.

This chain links TRBV5-6 with TRBJ1-6; TRBD1 might be the D (6 bases). V was cut by 2 bases and J by 8 bases, with 11 bases left in between. This CDR3 contains 14 residues. In germline, CDR1 is SGHDT, CDR2 YYEEEE. CDR3 residues: CASSLRGAYSPLHF. In DNA form, the CDR3 reads TGTGCCAGCAGCTTACGGGGGGCATATTCACCCCTCCACTTT. Filled out from reference TRBV5-6 and TRBJ1-6, the complete variable domain reads DAGVTQSPTHLIKTRGQQVTLRCSPKSGHDTVSWYQQALGQGPQFIFQYYEEEERQRGNFPDRFSGHQFPNYSSELNVNALLLGDSALYLCASSLRGAYSPLHFGNGTRLTVT.

This clone was found a few times. The junction and the germline gene differ at one end; a read error may be behind it. The chain combines TRBV7-7 with TRBJ2-5, with 10 bases fitting TRBD2. The CDR3 spans 15 residues. Germline V lookup: CDR1 SSHAT, CDR2 FNYEAQ (reference sequence). CDR3 protein: CASSLVTSGQETQYF. The CDR3, as DNA: TGTGCTAGCAGCTTAGTGACTAGCGGGCAAGAGACCCAGTACTTC.

The chain uses TRBV7-6 and TRBJ2-1, with D possibly matching TRBD2 (5 bases). CDR1 and CDR2 from the germline V gene are SGHVS and FNYEAQ. Trimming shortened V by 4 bases and J by 3 bases, and 13 bases separated the two germline ends. This CDR3 has 15 residues. The chain's CDR3 is CASSYSAAGYNEQFF. The DNA for the CDR3 is TGTGCCAGCAGCTACTCCGCGGCGGGCTACAATGAGCAGTTCTTC.

The chain combines TRBV20-1 with TRBJ1-3; D gene uncertain. CDR1 is DFQATT, CDR2 SNEGSKA, per germline (reference sequence). Trimming pared 7 bases from V and 3 bases from J, leaving 7 bases between. The CDR3 runs 11 residues. The CDR3 DNA is TGCAGTGTCCCAGTTGGAAACACCATATATTTT. It encodes CSVPVGNTIYF.

V usage is TRBV5-4 and J usage is TRBJ2-3, with D perhaps TRBD2 (5 bases). The V end lost 2 bases, the J end lost 3 bases, and 16 bases lay between the germline ends. This CDR3 spans 16 amino acids. Germline V lookup: CDR1 SGHNT, CDR2 YYREEE (reference sequence). The CDR3 is CASSFERKKLTDTQYF. The CDR3 nucleotides are TGTGCCAGCAGCTTCGAGCGGAAGAAGCTAACAGATACGCAGTATTTT.

DNA for the CDR3: TGTGCCAGCAGACCAGCCCTTACAGGTCGTTTTATGTACTTC. Translated: CASRPALTGRFMYF. The rearrangement links TRBV28 to TRBJ2-7; a possible D gene is TRBD1 (5 bases). V shed 6 bases and J shed 12 bases, with 24 bases lying between them. The length of the CDR3 is 14 residues. Germline V gives CDR1 MDHEN, CDR2 SYDVKM.

This clone was detected only once. The chain combines TRBV7-7 with TRBJ2-3; TRBD1 agrees at 7 bases. The V and J ends lost 5 bases and 0 bases, in that order; junction bases with no gene match: 2. The CDR3 contains 14 residues. In germline, CDR1 is SSHAT, CDR2 FNYEAQ (reference sequence). The CDR3 DNA reads TGTGCCAGCAGCCGGGACAGAAGCACAGATACGCAGTATTTT. Protein sequence: CASSRDRSTDTQYF.